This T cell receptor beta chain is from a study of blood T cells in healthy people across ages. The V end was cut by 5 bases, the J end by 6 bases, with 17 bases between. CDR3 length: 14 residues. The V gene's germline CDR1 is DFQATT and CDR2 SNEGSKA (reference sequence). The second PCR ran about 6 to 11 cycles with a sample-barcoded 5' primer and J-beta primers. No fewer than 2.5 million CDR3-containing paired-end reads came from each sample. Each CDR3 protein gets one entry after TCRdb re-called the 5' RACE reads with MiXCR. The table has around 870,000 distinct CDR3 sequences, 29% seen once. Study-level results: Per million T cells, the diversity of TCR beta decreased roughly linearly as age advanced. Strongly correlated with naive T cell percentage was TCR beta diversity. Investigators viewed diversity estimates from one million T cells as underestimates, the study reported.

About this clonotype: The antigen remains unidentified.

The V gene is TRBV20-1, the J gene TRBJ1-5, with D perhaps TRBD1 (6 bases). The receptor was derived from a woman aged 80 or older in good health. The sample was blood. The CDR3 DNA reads TGCAGTGCTCGCCGGTCAGGGGAGGGTCAGCCCCAGCATTTT. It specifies CSARRSGEGQPQHF.